This record covers a single T cell receptor beta chain. The source of the sample is a study of CD8+ T cells in alopecia areata. The length of the CDR3 is 14 residues. The germline V gene has CDR1 MNHEY and CDR2 SMNVEV (reference sequence). The germline V and J ends were trimmed by 8 bases and 4 bases, with 15 bases remaining between them. Isolated RNA was reverse transcribed into cDNA used as the sequencing template. Assay used: immunoSEQ multiplex PCR; TCRdb lists only in-frame clones, some missing. The repertoire holds under 65,000 clones, roughly 40% seen once, with about 51% in the top ten. This sequence was found in a human donor with alopecia areata. The specimen was NKG2D-low CD8+ T cells sorted from blood. The V call is TRBV27, the J call TRBJ2-4; D possibly corresponds to TRBD2 (5 bases). DNA of the CDR3: TGTGCCAGCGGTTCACTAGAGCGTAAAAACATTCAGTACTTC. Residues: CASGSLERKNIQYF.